The rows below give T cell receptor beta chains drawn from one sample of a study of vaccination and CD4 T cells after COVID-19. Their antigen targets remain unknown. One entry per CDR3 protein, called by TCRdb with MiXCR from the PCR reads. The sample lists over 15,000 distinct CDR3 sequences, 50% to 55% seen once, with about an eighth in the top ten. The specimen was CD4+ T cells from blood, cultured in vitro. Receptors were obtained from a human donor who had recovered from COVID-19. Each CDR3 is given with its conserved first and last residue. A D gene is named only where the DNA matches it firmly. Size values are once, few and many counts, or a class for expanded clones, and some rows have none.

>-|TRBD2|TRBV28|TRBJ2-5
CASSIWTSGKQETQYF
TGTGCCAGCAGTATATGGACTAGCGGGAAACAAGAGACCCAGTACTTC
>-|-|TRBV6-1|TRBJ1-2
CASSPNLGRPYGYTF
TGTGCCAGCAGCCCTAATCTCGGACGGCCCTATGGCTACACCTTC
>-|TRBD2|TRBV27|TRBJ2-1
CASRRLAVNNEQFF
TGTGCCAGTAGGAGACTAGCGGTTAACAATGAGCAGTTCTTC
>-|-|TRBV6-5|TRBJ2-7
CASSYREEAYEQYF
TGTGCCAGCAGTTACAGGGAGGAAGCCTACGAGCAGTACTTC
>-|-|TRBV12-3/TRBV12-4|TRBJ2-7
CASSSEQTSYEQYF
TGTGCCAGCAGTTCCGAACAGACCTCCTACGAGCAGTACTTC
>-|-|TRBV5-6|TRBJ1-1
CASTPQGPFDTEAFF
TGTGCCAGCACCCCTCAGGGCCCCTTTGACACTGAAGCTTTCTTT
>-|-|TRBV7-8|TRBJ1-2
CASSLDSGYTF
TGTGCCAGCAGCTTGGATAGCGGCTACACCTTC
>-|-|TRBV19|TRBJ1-2
CASSRRTALTYTF
TGTGCCAGTAGTCGCCGGACGGCTCTTACGTACACCTTC
>few|TRBD1|TRBV11-2|TRBJ2-1
CASTPDRGLNEQFF
TGTGCCAGCACCCCCGACAGGGGCCTCAATGAGCAGTTCTTC
>-|-|TRBV20-1|TRBJ1-2
CSARDYPGYTF
TGCAGTGCTAGAGATTACCCTGGCTACACCTTC
>-|TRBD1|TRBV14|TRBJ2-7
CASSSHGGDRERNEQYF
TGTGCCAGCAGCTCACACGGAGGGGACAGGGAAAGAAACGAGCAGTACTTC
>-|-|TRBV19|TRBJ2-2
CASSIGGGGTGELFF
TGTGCCAGTAGTATCGGGGGAGGAGGCACCGGGGAGCTGTTTTTT
>-|TRBD2|TRBV27|TRBJ2-3
CASKLGTSGGRGTQYF
TGTGCCAGCAAGCTCGGGACTAGCGGAGGGCGGGGTACGCAGTATTTT
>-|-|TRBV7-3|TRBJ2-2
CASSPHGGQGRLNTGELFF
TGTGCCAGCAGCCCCCACGGGGGGCAAGGTCGATTGAACACCGGGGAGCTGTTTTTT
>few|-|TRBV2|TRBJ1-1
CASSEGTFTEAFF
TGTGCCAGCAGTGAAGGGACTTTCACTGAAGCTTTCTTT
>-|TRBD1|TRBV2|TRBJ1-5
CASSALTGDQPQHF
TGTGCCAGCAGCGCCTTGACAGGGGATCAGCCCCAGCATTTT